The source of this T cell receptor (beta chain) is a study of blood T cell repertoires in COVID-19. Patients of the Seattle cohort, enrolled during active infection, were followed longitudinally. Germline CDR1 is MDHEN and CDR2 is SYDVKM. The CDR3 loop spans 15 amino acids. With V trimmed by 4 bases and J by 4 bases, 7 bases remained unmatched. TCRdb's table, derived via immunoSEQ multiplex PCR, lists solely in-frame clones and lacks some. The sample includes approximately 300,000 clones, around 82% seen only once; the top ten take 0.87%. The chain has TRBV28 and TRBJ1-2; 9 bases line up with TRBD1. The origin of this receptor is a human donor with COVID-19, enrolled during active disease. The donor label of this sample is uncertain. Material for sequencing was peripheral blood. The CDR3 protein is CASSSPGQGGYGYTF. The CDR3 nucleotides read TGTGCCAGCAGTTCCCCGGGACAGGGAGGCTATGGCTACACCTTC.